A selection of T cell receptor beta chains follows, all from one sample in a study of early T cells in non-severe SARS-CoV-2 infection. TCRdb recomputed calls from the 5' RACE reads with MiXCR, one row per CDR3 protein. The sample gives 85,000 to 120,000 distinct CDR3 sequences, about 12% of which show up once; less than 8% is in the top ten. Sequencing was carried out using whole blood. The source is an adult who was a healthcare worker with PCR-confirmed SARS-CoV-2 infection or an uninfected control (not recorded which). Each CDR3 is given with its conserved first and last residue. D genes are given only for firm matches. Clone size is not always given. Where it is, it says once, few, many or a class for expanded clones.

d_gene	v_gene	j_gene	abundance	CDR3aa	CDR3nt
.	TRBV12-3/TRBV12-4	TRBJ1-5	.	CASSLRGHQPQHF	TGTGCCAGCAGTTTAAGGGGTCATCAGCCCCAGCATTTT
TRBD1	TRBV18	TRBJ2-1	few	CASSSRQGRRNEQFF	TGTGCCAGCTCATCCCGACAGGGTAGAAGGAATGAGCAGTTCTTC
.	TRBV7-2	TRBJ2-5	few	CASSPATPETQYF	TGTGCCAGCAGCCCGGCGACTCCAGAGACCCAGTACTTC
.	TRBV6-5	TRBJ2-7	many	CASSLSTGYEQYF	TGTGCCAGCAGTTTAAGCACAGGGTACGAGCAGTACTTC
.	TRBV12-3/TRBV12-4	TRBJ2-6	.	CASRPQGSGANVLTF	TGTGCCAGCAGGCCGCAGGGATCTGGGGCCAACGTCCTGACTTTC
TRBD1	TRBV28	TRBJ2-5	many	CASTGQGVEETQYF	TGTGCCAGCACCGGACAGGGGGTTGAAGAGACCCAGTACTTC
.	TRBV30	TRBJ2-2	.	CAWSSASDAGELFF	TGTGCCTGGAGTTCCGCTAGCGATGCCGGGGAGCTGTTTTTT
TRBD1	TRBV5-1	TRBJ1-5	few	CASSLEPRDSLYQPQHF	TGCGCCAGCAGCTTGGAGCCAAGGGACAGCCTTTATCAGCCCCAGCATTTT
.	TRBV6-6	TRBJ2-6	many	CASSPEQFGANVLTF	TGTGCCAGCAGCCCGGAGCAGTTTGGGGCCAACGTCCTGACTTTC
TRBD1	TRBV28	TRBJ2-2	many	CASVWGQGAGELFF	TGTGCCAGCGTTTGGGGACAGGGCGCCGGGGAGCTGTTTTTT
.	TRBV7-9	TRBJ1-6	.	CASSLGSLSPLHF	TGTGCCAGCAGCCTCGGGTCCCTATCACCCCTCCACTTT
.	TRBV10-3	TRBJ2-7	.	CAISVSTGPSYEQYF	TGTGCCATCAGTGTTTCGACAGGCCCGTCCTACGAGCAGTACTTC
.	TRBV6-5	TRBJ1-1	few	CASSETGISNTEAFF	TGTGCCAGCAGTGAAACAGGGATCTCGAACACTGAAGCTTTCTTT
.	TRBV18	TRBJ1-1	many	CASSPPRNTEAFF	TGTGCCAGCTCACCCCCCCGGAACACTGAAGCTTTCTTT
TRBD2	TRBV10-2	TRBJ2-1	.	CASGEGYEQFF	TGCGCCAGCGGGGAGGGCTATGAGCAGTTCTTC
.	TRBV20-1	TRBJ1-2	many	CSANLGFNYGYTF	TGCAGTGCTAATCTGGGGTTTAACTATGGCTACACCTTC
TRBD2	TRBV20-1	TRBJ2-1	few	CSVTAGGPNEQFF	TGCAGTGTAACAGCGGGAGGGCCGAATGAGCAGTTCTTC
.	TRBV20-1	TRBJ2-1	few	CSARPGQGGVHEQFF	TGCAGTGCTAGACCCGGGCAGGGAGGTGTGCATGAGCAGTTCTTC
.	TRBV7-8	TRBJ1-5	few	CASSLGQSSNQPQHF	TGTGCCAGCAGCTTAGGACAGAGTAGCAATCAGCCCCAGCATTTT
TRBD1	TRBV7-9	TRBJ2-7	.	CASSYPDRGNYEQYF	TGTGCCAGCAGCTATCCGGACAGGGGGAACTACGAGCAGTACTTC
.	TRBV21-1	TRBJ2-7	few	CASSIRREQYF	TGTGCCAGCAGCATTCGGAGAGAGCAGTACTTC
.	TRBV28	TRBJ2-3	few	CASRSGTSTDTQYF	TGTGCCAGCAGGTCCGGGACTAGCACAGATACGCAGTATTTT
TRBD2	TRBV9	TRBJ2-1	many	CASSDPLAGGAEFF	TGTGCCAGCAGCGACCCCTTAGCGGGAGGAGCCGAGTTCTTC
.	TRBV10-3	TRBJ1-2	once	CAISDGRTPNYGYTF	TGTGCCATCAGTGATGGACGGACTCCTAACTATGGCTACACCTTC
TRBD2	TRBV7-8	TRBJ2-7	.	CASSPLAGTLYEQYF	TGTGCCAGCAGCCCACTAGCGGGAACCCTCTACGAGCAGTACTTC
.	TRBV29-1	TRBJ2-1	many	CSVATGLQAYEQFF	TGCAGCGTTGCGACGGGTCTCCAGGCGTATGAGCAGTTCTTC
.	TRBV7-8	TRBJ1-3	.	CASSLVFTGSGNTIYF	TGTGCCAGCAGCTTAGTCTTTACGGGCTCTGGAAACACCATATATTTT
.	TRBV27	TRBJ2-3	.	CASSFPESDTQYF	TGTGCCAGCAGTTTTCCCGAGTCGGATACGCAGTATTTT